Listed here are 2 T cell receptor beta chains from one sample, sequenced in a study of CD8+ T cells in alopecia areata listed by TCRdb under 2018. Cells from pooled mouse cutaneous lymph nodes were stained for CD4, CD8alpha, NKG2D, NKG2ACE and other markers and then sorted on a BD Influx. Library construction relied on the immunoSEQ multiplex PCR assay. RNA was extracted from all samples and reverse transcribed into cDNA as template for TCR sequencing. TCRdb limited this immuneACCESS table to in-frame rearrangements with V and J called. A share of clones is missing; checked studies link under half to unresolved V genes, and the rest is unexplained. The table puts about 9,000 clones in this sample, none counted just once. Clones ranked in the top ten supply 15% to 20% of the sample. Source material: CD8+ T cells sorted from a lymph node. The origin of the receptors is a C3H/HeJ mouse with alopecia areata. For this strain, the MHC haplotype is H2-k.

This clone has a handful of counts. A read error may account for a junction end that differs from germline. Gene names are the mouse ones. The read ends 4 residues early relative to the CDR3; the germline J gene fills the gap. The gene calls are TRBV13-2 and TRBJ2-4; 8 bases match TRBD2. The germline CDR1 and CDR2 sequences are NNHNN and SYGAGS (reference sequence). CDR3 length: 17 amino acids. The CDR3 DNA, read in part, is TGTGCCAACGGTGATGCTAGGGGGGGCGCCGGTCAAAAC. Translating gives CANGDARGGAGQN. The full CDR3 sequence reads CANGDARGGAGQNTLYF.

This clone was detected many times. The germline and genes are mouse ones. Partial CDR3 DNA: TGTGCCTGGGCCCGGGACAGGGGGCAGGGTAGTGCAGAA. Translation gives CAWARDRGQGSAE. The full CDR3 is CAWARDRGQGSAETLYF. The chain has TRBV31 and TRBJ2-3, with TRBD1 matching 12 bases. The read stops 4 residues short of the end of the CDR3; the missing end is completed from the germline J gene. The germline V gene encodes CDR1 GKSSPN and CDR2 SITVG. The CDR3 totals 17 residues. The junction had 9 bases not matched to a gene; V was cut back by 5 bases and J by 0 bases.